This paragraph covers one TCR beta chain sequence. Germline-derived CDR1 and CDR2 are ENHRY and SYGVKD. The junction had 6 bases not matched to a gene; V was cut back by 6 bases and J by 0 bases. The CDR3 covers 16 residues. The sample originates from a study of identical twins. TCRdb recomputed calls from the 5' RACE reads with MiXCR, one row per CDR3 protein. The table shows approximately 530,000 distinct CDR3 sequences, with under 25% occurring only once. These data were also filed under a second study, of yellow fever vaccine responses in identical twins.

V gene TRBV10-3 combines with J gene TRBJ2-2; 8 bases agree with TRBD2. Sequencing was done on a sample of CD4+ T cells sorted from blood. The TCR sequence derives from a woman between 18 and 29 years old in good health. The CDR3 here is CAISQRGPSNTGELFF. The DNA of the CDR3 is TGTGCCATCAGCCAGCGGGGGCCATCGAACACCGGGGAGCTGTTTTTT.